The 26 T cell receptor beta chains below all came from one sample that was sequenced in a study of radiotherapy plus CTLA-4 blockade in lung cancer. The method was immunoSEQ multiplex PCR; TCRdb's version includes in-frame clones alone and lacks a portion of them. The sample includes approximately 85,000 clones, around 81% of them seen just once. The sample in question was peripheral blood, obtained from a patient treated with radiotherapy plus ipilimumab. These receptors were taken from a human donor with non-small cell lung cancer that progressed on radiotherapy plus ipilimumab.

V usage is TRBV6-5 and J usage is TRBJ1-2; weak D call: TRBD1 (5 bases). The CDR3 covers 15 residues. V was cut by 2 bases and J by 3 bases, with 13 bases left in between. In germline, CDR1 is MNHEY, CDR2 SVGAGI. The CDR3 DNA sequence: TGTGCCAGCAGTTACGCAGGGAACCGATACTATGGCTACACCTTC. Translated, it gives CASSYAGNRYYGYTF.

This clone was counted a single time. The chain uses TRBV30 and TRBJ1-2, with D possibly being TRBD1 (6 bases). The V and J ends lost 2 bases and 7 bases respectively, with 11 bases between them. Germline values: CDR1 GTSNPN, CDR2 SVGIG (reference sequence). This CDR3 region has 12 residues. The CDR3 nucleotides are TGTGCCTGGAGTATCACAGGGATTGGCTACACCTTC. Translated, it gives CAWSITGIGYTF.

The chain employs TRBV30 and TRBJ1-1, with TRBD1 as a possible D gene (5 bases). This CDR3 has 17 residues. Looked up from germline, CDR1 is GTSNPN and CDR2 is SVGIG (reference sequence). Trimming stripped 0 bases from V and 1 base from J, with 18 bases between. The CDR3 DNA is TGTGCCTGGAGTGTACCGCAGGGAGCACTTCCGAACACTGAAGCTTTCTTT. This encodes CAWSVPQGALPNTEAFF.

The rearrangement links TRBV2 to TRBJ2-3; 7 positions match TRBD2. The CDR3 loop spans 14 amino acids. Per the germline V gene, CDR1 is SNHLY and CDR2 is FYNNEI. V lost 6 bases, J lost 5 bases, and 8 bases stayed unmatched. CDR3 bases: TGTGCCAGCAGACTGACTAGCCAGGTAGATACGCAGTATTTT. Its protein product is CASRLTSQVDTQYF. Combining the CDR3 with reference TRBV2 and TRBJ2-3 gives the whole variable domain EPEVTQTPSHQVTQMGQEVILRCVPISNHLYFYWYRQILGQKVEFLVSFYNNEISEKSEIFDDQFSVERPDGSNFTLKIRSTKLEDSAMYFCASRLTSQVDTQYFGPGTRLTVL.

The chain recombines TRBV7-8 with TRBJ1-5, with TRBD1 matching 7 bases. CDR3 size: 15 residues. V lost 0 bases, J lost 4 bases, and 3 bases stayed unmatched. Germline V gene sequence: CDR1 SGHVS, CDR2 FQNEAQ. Here the CDR3 DNA reads TGTGCCAGCAGCTTAGCCTACAGGGGTAATCAGCCCCAGCATTTT. It is translated as CASSLAYRGNQPQHF.

This sequence joins TRBV6-1 and TRBJ2-7, with D hard to call. Trimming took off 1 base at V and 3 bases at J, with 13 bases between the two ends. In germline, CDR1 is MNHNS, CDR2 SASEGT. The CDR3 contains 15 residues. This CDR3 is CASSEGLSKLYEQYF. The DNA of the CDR3 is TGTGCCAGCAGTGAAGGACTGAGCAAGCTCTACGAGCAGTACTTC.

V gene TRBV18 combines with J gene TRBJ2-1; D not certain. This CDR3 has 15 residues. The V end was cut by 0 bases, the J end by 2 bases, with 8 bases between. From germline, CDR1 is KGHSH and CDR2 LQKENI. CDR3 DNA sequence: TGTGCCAGCTCACCACCCGCGATAGCCTACAATGAGCAGTTCTTC. Amino acids: CASSPPAIAYNEQFF.

The CDR3 DNA follows: TGTGCCAGCAGCTTTGGGGGGCGCTACGAGCAGTACTTC. Encoded protein: CASSFGGRYEQYF. This chain joins TRBV7-2 and TRBJ2-7; either TRBD1 or TRBD2 may fit D (6 bases each). Germline assignment: CDR1 SGHTA and CDR2 FQGNSA. The length of the CDR3 is 13 residues. Trimming took off 3 bases at V and 3 bases at J, with 9 bases between the two ends.

The V gene is TRBV6-1, the J gene TRBJ2-7, with no clear D. Per germline, CDR1 MNHNS and CDR2 SASEGT. V lost 6 bases to trimming and J lost 5 bases, with 8 bases between them. The CDR3 covers 11 residues. As DNA, the CDR3 is TGTGCCAGCAGAAGACTGGACGAGCAGTACTTC. Its translation: CASRRLDEQYF.

This clone has more than one count but fewer than ten. The genes are TRBV19 and TRBJ1-4; the D gene is possibly TRBD1 (6 bases). V shed 1 base and J shed 4 bases, with 10 bases lying between them. From germline, CDR1 is LNHDA and CDR2 SQIVND (reference sequence). The CDR3 runs to 15 residues. The CDR3 bases are TGTGCCAGTAGTATAGGGTCAGGGGATAATGAAAAACTGTTTTTT. It encodes CASSIGSGDNEKLFF.

This chain links TRBV10-3 with TRBJ2-1; D is perhaps TRBD2 (6 bases). The CDR3 loop spans 11 amino acids. V was trimmed by 10 bases and J by 9 bases, leaving 13 bases between them. Germline V gene lookup returns CDR1 ENHRY and CDR2 SYGVKD. Here the CDR3 reads CATMREGEQFF. The CDR3 DNA reads as TGTGCCACAATGCGGGAAGGTGAGCAGTTCTTC.

In regard to this clone: One end of the junction is discordant with germline, which a read error may explain. V and J are TRBV6-4 and TRBJ1-4, with 7 bases aligning to TRBD1. Germline CDR1 is MRHNA and CDR2 is SNTAGT. CDR3 length equals 18 residues. In nucleotides, the CDR3 is TGTGCCAGCTGTGACCCTGACAGGGTCAGAGGGACTAATGAAAAACTGTTTTTT. This encodes CASCDPDRVRGTNEKLFF.

The chain has TRBV19 and TRBJ1-5; D is possibly TRBD1 (5 bases). Germline assignment: CDR1 LNHDA and CDR2 SQIVND (reference sequence). The CDR3 sequence is 13 residues long. Deletions cut 10 bases from V and 0 bases from J, with 10 bases between. This chain's CDR3 is CATGANSNQPQHF. The DNA for the CDR3 is TGTGCCACCGGGGCGAATAGCAATCAGCCCCAGCATTTT.

On this clone: Compared with germline, one end of the junction differs, possibly owing to a read error. The chain carries TRBV2 and TRBJ1-6; D ambiguous. CDR1 SNHLY and CDR2 FYNNEI come from the germline V gene. The CDR3 loop spans 14 amino acids. The CDR3 reads CASRGSILNSPLYF. CDR3 coding DNA: TGTGCCAGCCGCGGGTCGATACTCAATTCACCCCTCTACTTT.

The genes are TRBV18 and TRBJ1-1, with D uncertain. Trimming stripped 3 bases from V and 6 bases from J, with 20 bases between. The germline V gene encodes CDR1 KGHSH and CDR2 LQKENI. The CDR3 runs 16 residues. CDR3 region: CASSPSSVPINAEAFF. The CDR3 nucleotides read TGTGCCAGCTCACCGTCGAGCGTCCCCATTAACGCTGAAGCTTTCTTT. The full variable domain, with the rest looked up from reference TRBV18 and TRBJ1-1, is NAGVMQNPRHLVRRRGQEARLRCSPMKGHSHVYWYRQLPEEGLKFMVYLQKENIIDESGMPKERFSAEFPKEGPSILRIQQVVRGDSAAYFCASSPSSVPINAEAFFGQGTRLTVV.

The chain employs TRBV9 and TRBJ2-2, with TRBD2 matching over 8 bases. Trimming cost V 3 bases and J 6 bases; bases outside gene matches: 7. The CDR3 runs to 15 residues. Germline CDR1 SGDLS, CDR2 YYNGEE. This CDR3 is CASSASGSEAGELFF. CDR3 bases: TGTGCCAGCAGCGCCAGCGGGAGTGAGGCCGGGGAGCTGTTTTTT.

The V gene is TRBV6-5, the J gene TRBJ1-1; 11 nucleotides agree with TRBD1. The CDR3 has 15 residues. V dropped 6 bases and J dropped 3; count of bases not matched to a gene: 6. The germline V gene has CDR1 MNHEY and CDR2 SVGAGI. The DNA of the CDR3 is TGTGCCAGCAGGGGGACAGGGGGATATGACACTGAAGCTTTCTTT. Translating it yields CASRGTGGYDTEAFF.

The chain joins TRBV7-2 to TRBJ2-5, with D perhaps given as TRBD1 or TRBD2 (5 bases each). The CDR3 runs 15 residues. Per the germline V gene, CDR1 is SGHTA and CDR2 is FQGNSA. V dropped 4 bases and J dropped 2 bases, with 14 bases sitting between them. In DNA form, the CDR3 reads TGTGCCAGCAGCTCCTCCGGGACCCCTCAAGAGACCCAGTACTTC. It is translated as CASSSSGTPQETQYF.

The chain recombines TRBV9 with TRBJ2-1, with TRBD2 matching 12 bases. V lost 5 bases and J lost 9; bases outside the gene matches: 12. The length of the CDR3 is 16 residues. Per germline, CDR1 SGDLS and CDR2 YYNGEE. DNA of the CDR3: TGTGCCAGCAGTCGGACTAGCGGGACCCTAAGGGGTGAGCAGTTCTTC. Amino acid sequence: CASSRTSGTLRGEQFF.

The chain uses TRBV5-1 and TRBJ2-7, with 7 positions matching TRBD1. Germline lookup yields CDR1 SGHRS and CDR2 YFSETQ. The CDR3 has 15 amino acids. The trim removed 3 bases at V and 0 bases at J, leaving 6 bases unmatched. The CDR3 is CASSSGQVPSYEQYF. The CDR3, as DNA: TGCGCCAGCAGCTCAGGACAGGTGCCCTCCTACGAGCAGTACTTC.

J is TRBJ1-2 and V is TRBV30; a weak D match, TRBD1 (5 bases). Germline CDR1 GTSNPN, CDR2 SVGIG (reference sequence). With 1 base removed from V and 6 bases from J, the gap between germline ends came to 9 bases. The CDR3 spans 12 residues. CDR3 nucleotides: TGTGCCTGGAGTGGGGGCAACCATGGCTACACCTTC. Translation gives CAWSGGNHGYTF.

The rearrangement joins TRBV7-2 to TRBJ2-2, with no clear D. V was shortened by 5 bases and J by 6 bases, with 13 bases between the two germline ends. The CDR3 sequence is 14 residues long. Germline V gives CDR1 SGHTA, CDR2 FQGNSA. CDR3 sequence: CASSPYEGAGELFF. As DNA, the CDR3 is TGTGCCAGCAGCCCCTACGAAGGAGCCGGGGAGCTGTTTTTT.

This chain uses TRBV25-1 with TRBJ1-1; D not resolved. Trimming left V 5 bases short and J 0 bases short, with 7 bases between. The CDR3 runs to 13 residues. Germline lookup yields CDR1 MGHDK and CDR2 SYGVNS. This chain's CDR3 is CASSKGMNTEAFF. For the CDR3, the DNA is TGTGCCAGCAGTAAAGGGATGAACACTGAAGCTTTCTTT.

This sequence joins TRBV7-2 and TRBJ2-2; D unresolved. Germline CDR1 and CDR2: SGHTA and FQGNSA. Trimming removed 3 bases at V and 3 bases at J, with 8 bases between. The CDR3 is 14 amino acids. CDR3 DNA sequence: TGTGCCAGCAGCTTGGTCGGACACACCGGGGAGCTGTTTTTT. Translated: CASSLVGHTGELFF. Using reference TRBV7-2 and TRBJ2-2 for the parts outside the CDR3, the full variable domain is GAGVSQSPSNKVTEKGKDVELRCDPISGHTALYWYRQSLGQGLEFLIYFQGNSAPDKSGLPSDRFSAERTGGSVSTLTIQRTQQEDSAVYLCASSLVGHTGELFFGEGSRLTVL.

In its sample, this clone was seen a few times. The chain carries TRBV1 and TRBJ2-7; the D segment call TRBD1 is taken from the table without a DNA check. TRBV1 is noted as a pseudogene. The CDR3 runs 15 residues. CDR3 loop: CTSSQEAGDTYEQYF. The CDR3 coding sequence is TGCACCAGCAGCCAAGAGGCTGGTGATACCTACGAGCAGTACTTC.

This sequence joins TRBV9 and TRBJ2-3; 7 bases are shared with TRBD1. Germline V gene sequence: CDR1 SGDLS, CDR2 YYNGEE. The V segment lost 5 bases and the J segment 2 bases; nucleotides outside the gene matches: 11. CDR3 size: 16 residues. This chain's CDR3 is CASSEMGQTLTDTQYF. The CDR3 DNA reads as TGTGCCAGCAGTGAAATGGGACAGACCCTCACAGATACGCAGTATTTT.